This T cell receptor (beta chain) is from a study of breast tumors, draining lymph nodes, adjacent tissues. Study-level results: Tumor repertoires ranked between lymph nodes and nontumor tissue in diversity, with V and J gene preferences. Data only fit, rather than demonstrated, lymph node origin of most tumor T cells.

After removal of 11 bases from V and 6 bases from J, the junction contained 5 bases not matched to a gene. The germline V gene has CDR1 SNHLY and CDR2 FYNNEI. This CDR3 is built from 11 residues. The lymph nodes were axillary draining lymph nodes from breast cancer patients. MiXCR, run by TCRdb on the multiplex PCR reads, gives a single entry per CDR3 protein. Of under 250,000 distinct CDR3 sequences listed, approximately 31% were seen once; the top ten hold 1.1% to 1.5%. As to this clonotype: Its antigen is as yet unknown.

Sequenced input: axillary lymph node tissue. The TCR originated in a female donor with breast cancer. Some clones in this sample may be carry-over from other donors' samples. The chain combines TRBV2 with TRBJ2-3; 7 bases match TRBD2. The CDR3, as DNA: TGTGCCGGTCGTAGCGGGGATACGCAGTATTTT. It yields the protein CAGRSGDTQYF.